The source of this TCR beta chain is a study of cytomegalovirus exposure and HLA in healthy donors. Notes on the study in general: According to a later analysis, most TCR beta chains associated with CMV appeared HLA-restricted. A later look showed TCR association rates differing by HLA locus, highest for DRB1 and lowest for HLA-C. Some TCR beta chains (more than 150 of them) were listed as cytomegalovirus-associated. Rare TCR sequences dominated, though some public TCRs recurred in many donors.

This clone was seen a few times. Its antigen is as yet unknown. Vbeta (60) and Jbeta (13) primers were used in the PCR. Profiling relied on immunoSEQ multiplex PCR, and the TCRdb table lists in-frame clones only, not all of them. This table has roughly 180,000 clones, roughly 9.5% appearing once. The V gene's germline CDR1 is SGHRS and CDR2 YFSETQ. V lost 4 bases to trimming and J lost 9 bases; unmatched junction nucleotides: 5. This CDR3 region has 15 residues. The chain uses TRBV5-1 and TRBJ1-6; the match to TRBD1 covers 12 bases. The TCR originated in a woman aged 30 to 39 in good health and CMV-seropositive. Input material: PBMCs. CDR3 nucleotides: TGCGCCAGCAGCGACGGGACAGGGGGCGCTTCACCCCTCCACTTT. Protein: CASSDGTGGASPLHF. Together with reference TRBV5-1 and TRBJ1-6, the CDR3 gives the full variable domain: KAGVTQTPRYLIKTRGQQVTLSCSPISGHRSVSWYQQTPGQGLQFLFEYFSETQRNKGNFPGRFSGRQFSNSRSEMNVSTLELGDSALYLCASSDGTGGASPLHFGNGTRLTVT.